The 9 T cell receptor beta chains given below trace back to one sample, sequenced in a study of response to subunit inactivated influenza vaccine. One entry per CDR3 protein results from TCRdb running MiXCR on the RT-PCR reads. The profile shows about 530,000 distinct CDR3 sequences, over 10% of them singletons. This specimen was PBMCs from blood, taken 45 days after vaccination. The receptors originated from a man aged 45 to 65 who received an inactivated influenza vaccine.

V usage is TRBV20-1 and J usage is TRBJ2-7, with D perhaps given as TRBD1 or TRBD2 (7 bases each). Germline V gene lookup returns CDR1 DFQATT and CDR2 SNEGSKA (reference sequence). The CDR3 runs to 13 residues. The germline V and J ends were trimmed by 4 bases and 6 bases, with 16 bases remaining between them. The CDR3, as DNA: TGCAGTGCTACCGCAGGGGGGGCGGGCGAGCAGTACTTC. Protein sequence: CSATAGGAGEQYF.

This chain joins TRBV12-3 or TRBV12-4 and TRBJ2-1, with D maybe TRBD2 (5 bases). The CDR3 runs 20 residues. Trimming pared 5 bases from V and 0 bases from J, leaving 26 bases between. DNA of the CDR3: TGTGCCAGCAGTGTCCCTCGTGCGGTCCCCCGCCGGGGCTCCTACAATGAGCAGTTCTTC. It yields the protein CASSVPRAVPRRGSYNEQFF.

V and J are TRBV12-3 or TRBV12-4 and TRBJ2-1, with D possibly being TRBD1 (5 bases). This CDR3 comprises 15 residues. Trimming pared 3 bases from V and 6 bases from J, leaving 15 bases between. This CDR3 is CASSFQSGNRNEQFF. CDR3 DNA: TGTGCCAGCAGTTTTCAATCAGGGAATCGCAATGAGCAGTTCTTC.

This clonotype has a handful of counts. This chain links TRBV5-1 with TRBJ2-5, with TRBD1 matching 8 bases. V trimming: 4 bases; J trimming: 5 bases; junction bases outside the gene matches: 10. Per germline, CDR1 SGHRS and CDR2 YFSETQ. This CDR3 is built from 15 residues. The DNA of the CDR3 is TGCGCCAGCAGCCACGGGACAGGCCGGGGGGAGACCCAGTACTTC. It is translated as CASSHGTGRGETQYF.

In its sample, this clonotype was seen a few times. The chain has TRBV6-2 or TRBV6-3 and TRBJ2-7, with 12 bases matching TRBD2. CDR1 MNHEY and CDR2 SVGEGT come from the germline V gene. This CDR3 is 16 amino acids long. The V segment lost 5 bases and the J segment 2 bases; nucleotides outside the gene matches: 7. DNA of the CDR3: TGTGCCAGCAGTAATCCCAGGACTAGCGGGACCTACGAGCAGTACTTC. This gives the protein CASSNPRTSGTYEQYF.

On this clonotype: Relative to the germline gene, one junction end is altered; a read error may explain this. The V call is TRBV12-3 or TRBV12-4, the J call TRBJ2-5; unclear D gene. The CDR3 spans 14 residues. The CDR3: CASSLGVNQDTQYF. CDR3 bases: TGTGCCAGCAGTTTAGGTGTCAATCAAGATACCCAGTACTTC.

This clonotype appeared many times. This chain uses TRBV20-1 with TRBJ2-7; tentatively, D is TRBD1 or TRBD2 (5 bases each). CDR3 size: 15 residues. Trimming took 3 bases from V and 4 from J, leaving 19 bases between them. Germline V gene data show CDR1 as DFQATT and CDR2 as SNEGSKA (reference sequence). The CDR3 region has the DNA TGCAGTGCTAGTCCCACGGGGCAGACGGGGTACGAGCAGTACTTC. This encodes CSASPTGQTGYEQYF.

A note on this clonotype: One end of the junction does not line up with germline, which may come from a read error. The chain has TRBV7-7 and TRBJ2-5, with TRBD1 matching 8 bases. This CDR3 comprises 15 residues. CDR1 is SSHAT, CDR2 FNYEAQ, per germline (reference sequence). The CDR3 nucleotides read TGTGCTAGCAGTCGGGGGACAGGCTTGCAAGAGACCCAGTACTTC. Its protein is CASSRGTGLQETQYF.

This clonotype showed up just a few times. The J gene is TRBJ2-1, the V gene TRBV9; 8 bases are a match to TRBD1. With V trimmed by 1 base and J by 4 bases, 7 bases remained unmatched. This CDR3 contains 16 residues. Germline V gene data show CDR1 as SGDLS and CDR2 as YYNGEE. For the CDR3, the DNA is TGTGCCAGCAGCGTAACCGGACAGGGAAATTACAATGAGCAGTTCTTC. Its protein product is CASSVTGQGNYNEQFF. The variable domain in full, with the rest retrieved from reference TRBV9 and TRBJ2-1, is DSGVTQTPKHLITATGQRVTLRCSPRSGDLSVYWYQQSLDQGLQFLIQYYNGEERAKGNILERFSAQQFPDLHSELNLSSLELGDSALYFCASSVTGQGNYNEQFFGPGTRLTVL.